What follows is one T cell receptor beta chain and its context. This entry comes from a study of blood T cell repertoires in COVID-19. Turning to the study itself: The origin of the acute and convalescent COVID-19 samples was the United States, Italy and Spain.

Germline CDR1 is LGHNA and CDR2 is YSLEER. The CDR3 runs to 13 residues. Trimming removed 3 bases from V and 6 bases from J; junction bases left unmatched: 1. Profiled with immunoSEQ multiplex PCR; TCRdb holds only in-frame clones, not every one. The table lists over 35,000 clones, 86% of them singletons. The specimen sequenced was peripheral blood. The chain links TRBV4-3 to TRBJ1-1; 10 bases are a match to TRBD1. The receptor was isolated from a man in his 60s with active COVID-19. CDR3 bases: TGCGCCAGCAGCCAGGACAGGGGGGCTGAAGCTTTCTTT. It translates to CASSQDRGAEAFF.